What follows are 26 T cell receptor beta chains derived from one specimen sequenced in a study of cytomegalovirus exposure and HLA in healthy donors. The primer mix had 60 Vbeta and 13 Jbeta primers. TCRdb's table, derived via immunoSEQ multiplex PCR, lists solely in-frame clones and lacks some. The data contain 75,000 to 100,000 clones, roughly 80% of them singletons. The source material was PBMCs. All receptors come from a man between 60 and 75 years old in good health and CMV-seropositive.

This clone was seen a few times. The CDR3 sequence: CASSLEGALGEGTQYF. In DNA form, the CDR3 reads TGTGCCAGCAGCTTGGAGGGGGCCCTTGGGGAAGGGACCCAGTACTTC. The rearrangement links TRBV5-4 to TRBJ2-5; 7 bases match TRBD1. From germline, CDR1 is SGHNT and CDR2 YYREEE (reference sequence). V gave up 0 bases and J gave up 7 bases; unmatched junction bases: 12. This CDR3 spans 16 amino acids. The full variable domain, in which reference TRBV5-4 and TRBJ2-5 provide the parts outside the CDR3, is ETGVTQSPTHLIKTRGQQVTLRCSSQSGHNTVSWYQQALGQGPQFIFQYYREEENGRGNFPPRFSGLQFPNYSSELNVNALELDDSALYLCASSLEGALGEGTQYFGPGTRLLVL.

V is TRBV7-9 and J is TRBJ1-2; D may be TRBD1 (5 bases). The V end lost 0 bases, the J end lost 3 bases, and 5 bases lay between the germline ends. Germline V gene lookup returns CDR1 SEHNR and CDR2 FQNEAQ (reference sequence). The CDR3 contains 13 residues. In DNA form, the CDR3 reads TGTGCCAGCAGCTTAGCGGGGCACTATGGCTACACCTTC. This codes for CASSLAGHYGYTF.

In this sample, this clone turned up a few times. The chain uses TRBV30 and TRBJ1-1, with D hard to call. Germline V gene lookup returns CDR1 GTSNPN and CDR2 SVGIG (reference sequence). This CDR3 contains 13 residues. V was clipped by 2 bases and J by 2 bases, with 9 bases between them. DNA for the CDR3: TGTGCCTGGAGTCGAAAGCCTAACACTGAAGCTTTCTTT. Translation gives CAWSRKPNTEAFF. The complete variable domain, with remaining parts taken from reference TRBV30 and TRBJ1-1, reads SQTIHQWPATLVQPVGSPLSLECTVEGTSNPNLYWYRQAAGRGLQLLFYSVGIGQISSEVPQNLSASRPQDRQFILSSKKLLLSDSGFYLCAWSRKPNTEAFFGQGTRLTVV.

This chain joins TRBV2 and TRBJ2-2, with a weak D call TRBD1 (6 bases). V lost 2 bases, J lost 3 bases, and 13 bases lay in between. The CDR3 has 16 amino acids. The germline V gene has CDR1 SNHLY and CDR2 FYNNEI. The CDR3 region is CASSERGDTYTGELFF. The CDR3 region has the DNA TGTGCCAGCAGTGAAAGAGGGGACACCTACACCGGGGAGCTGTTTTTT.

The CDR3 reads CASSLLAGATRYSYEQYF. CDR3 coding DNA: TGTGCCAGCAGCTTACTAGCGGGGGCCACCAGGTATTCCTACGAGCAGTACTTC. The chain is built from TRBV7-9 and TRBJ2-7, with 10 bases fitting TRBD2. The germline V gene has CDR1 SEHNR and CDR2 FQNEAQ (reference sequence). Germline trimming cut 2 bases from V and 1 base from J; bases unmatched to any gene: 11. The length of the CDR3 is 18 residues.

This clone was counted between two and nine times. V is TRBV30 and J is TRBJ2-7; 7 nucleotides match TRBD1. Germline V CDR1 and CDR2: GTSNPN, SVGIG (reference sequence). The CDR3 contains 13 residues. Trimming took 0 bases from V and 7 from J; bases not matched to a gene: 6. The CDR3 loop reads CAWSVLRQGEQYF. In DNA, the CDR3 is TGTGCCTGGAGTGTACTAAGACAGGGTGAGCAGTACTTC. The full variable domain, its missing parts supplied by reference TRBV30 and TRBJ2-7, is SQTIHQWPATLVQPVGSPLSLECTVEGTSNPNLYWYRQAAGRGLQLLFYSVGIGQISSEVPQNLSASRPQDRQFILSSKKLLLSDSGFYLCAWSVLRQGEQYFGPGTRLTVT.

The CDR3 bases are TGTGCCAGCAGCCCGGGGGGAGGTTACAACAATCAGCCCCAGCATTTT. Protein product: CASSPGGGYNNQPQHF. The chain uses TRBV9 and TRBJ1-5; a possible D gene is TRBD1 (5 bases). V was cut by 4 bases and J by 3 bases, with 17 bases left in between. The CDR3 contains 16 residues. Germline values: CDR1 SGDLS, CDR2 YYNGEE.

In this sample, this clone turned up a few times. The chain links TRBV19 to TRBJ1-1, with D tentatively TRBD1 (5 bases). The V end lost 3 bases, the J end lost 2 bases, and 7 bases lay between the germline ends. The CDR3 loop spans 13 amino acids. Per germline, CDR1 LNHDA and CDR2 SQIVND (reference sequence). CDR3 DNA: TGTGCCAGTAGTATGGGGCGTAACACTGAAGCTTTCTTT. Protein sequence: CASSMGRNTEAFF.

The rearrangement links TRBV28 to TRBJ2-1, with TRBD1 matching 7 bases. The V and J ends lost 1 base and 5 bases, in that order; junction bases with no gene match: 5. The CDR3 runs to 15 residues. Germline V gene sequence: CDR1 MDHEN, CDR2 SYDVKM. The CDR3 DNA is TGTGCCAGCAGTTTATTCGGGACAGCCCACAATGAGCAGTTCTTC. It encodes CASSLFGTAHNEQFF.

The chain uses TRBV2 and TRBJ2-1; D might be TRBD2 (5 bases). This CDR3 has 15 amino acids. Trimming left V 2 bases short and J 6 bases short, with 14 bases between. Germline CDR1 and CDR2: SNHLY and FYNNEI. CDR3 in DNA: TGTGCCAGCAGTGAAAGGGAGACCCGTGCCAATGAGCAGTTCTTC. Its translation: CASSERETRANEQFF.

The chain combines TRBV6-5 with TRBJ2-4; TRBD2 aligns across 8 bases. The CDR3 has 15 residues. Germline V CDR1 and CDR2: MNHEY, SVGAGI. V shed 6 bases and J 4 bases; nucleotides not matched to a gene: 8. This chain's CDR3 is CASSGGAIGKNIQYF. CDR3 sequence (DNA): TGTGCCAGCAGCGGGGGGGCCATTGGAAAAAACATTCAGTACTTC.

The V and J genes are TRBV5-4 and TRBJ2-7, with D tentatively TRBD2 (5 bases). The CDR3 runs to 14 residues. V was clipped by 3 bases and J by 7 bases, with 17 bases between them. Germline V gives CDR1 SGHNT, CDR2 YYREEE (reference sequence). CDR3 sequence: CASSSSSRLGEQYF. In nucleotides, the CDR3 is TGTGCCAGCAGCTCTAGCTCTCGTTTGGGAGAGCAGTACTTC.

This chain links TRBV28 with TRBJ1-1; 7 bases match TRBD1. Trimming removed 6 bases from V and 0 bases from J; junction bases left unmatched: 1. CDR1 is MDHEN and CDR2 is SYDVKM in the germline V gene. This CDR3 has 13 amino acids. The CDR3 loop reads CASRTGVNTEAFF. The CDR3 DNA follows: TGTGCCAGCAGAACAGGGGTGAACACTGAAGCTTTCTTT.

This chain's CDR3 is CASTLDRGSTGELFF. As DNA, the CDR3 is TGTGCCAGCACTTTGGACCGAGGGAGCACCGGGGAGCTGTTTTTT. The rearrangement joins TRBV6-5 to TRBJ2-2; a weak D match, TRBD2 (5 bases). Trimming took 7 bases from V and 4 from J, leaving 16 bases between them. The CDR3 has 15 amino acids. Looked up from germline, CDR1 is MNHEY and CDR2 is SVGAGI.

Only a few counts were recorded for this clone. The rearrangement uses TRBV13 and TRBJ1-1, with a possible D match to TRBD1 (5 bases). CDR3 length equals 12 residues. Germline CDR1 and CDR2: PRHDT and FYEKMQ (reference sequence). V shed 1 base and J shed 7 bases, with 7 bases lying between them. This chain's CDR3 is CASSLAQDEAFF. CDR3 nucleotides: TGTGCCAGCAGCTTAGCACAGGATGAAGCTTTCTTT.

The genes are TRBV9 and TRBJ2-3; D uncertain. The V gene lost 3 bases and the J gene lost 2 bases, with 4 bases spanning the gap. CDR1 is SGDLS, CDR2 YYNGEE, per germline. This CDR3 comprises 12 residues. The CDR3 loop is CASSAYTDTQYF. The CDR3 coding sequence is TGTGCCAGCAGCGCGTACACAGATACGCAGTATTTT.

This clone has more than one count but fewer than ten. The chain employs TRBV7-9 and TRBJ2-5; D is undetermined. This CDR3 has 11 residues. CDR1 and CDR2 (germline): SEHNR, FQNEAQ (reference sequence). V lost 5 bases to trimming and J lost 5 bases, with 6 bases between them. DNA for the CDR3: TGTGCCAGCAGCCGGGTGGAGACCCAGTACTTC. Amino acids: CASSRVETQYF.

The chain combines TRBV9 with TRBJ1-2; tentative D call: TRBD1 (6 bases). V lost 3 bases to trimming and J lost 4 bases, with 16 bases between them. This CDR3 is 15 amino acids long. Germline values: CDR1 SGDLS, CDR2 YYNGEE. The CDR3 here is CASSAHRTELYGYTF. The DNA for the CDR3 is TGTGCCAGCAGCGCCCACCGGACAGAACTCTATGGCTACACCTTC.

The chain carries TRBV14 and TRBJ1-6; 7 nucleotides agree with TRBD1. CDR1 is SGHDN, CDR2 FVKESK, per germline. The V and J ends lost 1 base and 6 bases, in that order; junction bases with no gene match: 3. The CDR3 has 15 residues. The CDR3 DNA reads as TGTGCCAGCAGCCAAGGACAGGGCTTTAATTCACCCCTCCACTTT. This encodes CASSQGQGFNSPLHF.

This chain joins TRBV4-3 and TRBJ2-3; 12 bases agree with TRBD2. The CDR3 covers 19 residues. Trimming at V came to 0 bases and at J to 2 bases, leaving 9 bases not matched to a gene. From germline, CDR1 is LGHNA and CDR2 YSLEER. The CDR3 DNA sequence: TGCGCCAGCAGCCAAGATCAAACTAGCGGGGGGTTGTCCACAGATACGCAGTATTTT. It codes for CASSQDQTSGGLSTDTQYF.

J is TRBJ2-4 and V is TRBV5-8, with D tentatively TRBD2 (5 bases). The CDR3 is 13 amino acids. Trimming left V 6 bases short and J 0 bases short, with 7 bases between. Looked up from germline, CDR1 is SGHTS and CDR2 is YDEGEE. The CDR3 DNA sequence: TGTGCCAGCAATGGACTAGCCAAAAACATTCAGTACTTC. Its protein is CASNGLAKNIQYF. Variable domain in full (rest from reference TRBV5-8 and TRBJ2-4): EAGVTQSPTHLIKTRGQQATLRCSPISGHTSVYWYQQALGLGLQFLLWYDEGEERNRGNFPPRFSGRQFPNYSSELNVNALELEDSALYLCASNGLAKNIQYFGAGTRLSVL.

The rearrangement joins TRBV5-1 to TRBJ1-5; possible D gene TRBD1, 5 bases. The CDR3 has 15 residues. From germline, CDR1 is SGHRS and CDR2 YFSETQ. Trimming removed 0 bases at V and 6 bases at J, with 13 bases between. CDR3 bases: TGCGCCAGCAGCTTGGGGGGGGATGTGGGTCAGCCCCAGCATTTT. Its protein is CASSLGGDVGQPQHF.

Here the CDR3 DNA reads TGTGCCAGCAGCCCAATAGCGGGGCGAACCCCCTACAATGAGCAGTTCTTC. Amino acids: CASSPIAGRTPYNEQFF. V gene TRBV11-2 combines with J gene TRBJ2-1, with 8 bases identical to TRBD2. Germline-derived CDR1 and CDR2 are SGHAT and FQNNGV. The CDR3 runs 17 residues. The V segment lost 5 bases and the J segment 2 bases; nucleotides outside the gene matches: 11.

J is TRBJ2-2 and V is TRBV9; a possible D gene is TRBD2 (6 bases). CDR3 size: 15 residues. Germline CDR1 SGDLS, CDR2 YYNGEE. V was pared by 0 bases and J by 7 bases, with 13 bases between. The CDR3 DNA sequence: TGTGCCAGCAGCGTAGAGGTAGGAGGGTTCGGGGAGCTGTTTTTT. As protein: CASSVEVGGFGELFF.

The V call is TRBV6-6, the J call TRBJ1-2; D possibly corresponds to TRBD1 (5 bases). The CDR3 runs 15 residues. Germline V gene lookup returns CDR1 MNHNY and CDR2 SVGAGI (reference sequence). V was shortened by 0 bases and J by 4 bases, with 12 bases between the two germline ends. The CDR3 coding sequence is TGTGCCAGCAGTTACTCGAGTGGGGGGAGCTATGGCTACACCTTC. Amino acid sequence: CASSYSSGGSYGYTF.

V is TRBV5-8 and J is TRBJ2-3; D perhaps matches TRBD2 (6 bases). V dropped 1 base and J dropped 6 bases, with 15 bases sitting between them. CDR3 length equals 15 residues. Germline assignment: CDR1 SGHTS and CDR2 YDEGEE. The CDR3 loop reads CASSLSTSFSDTQYF. CDR3 bases: TGTGCCAGCAGCTTGTCGACTAGTTTTTCCGATACGCAGTATTTT.